This TCR beta chain was recovered during a study of blood T cell repertoires in COVID-19. The data were produced by immunoSEQ multiplex PCR, yet TCRdb's version contains in-frame clones alone and is incomplete. The table lists about 61,000 clones, approximately 80% of them singletons. Germline values: CDR1 WSHSY, CDR2 SAAADI. Trimming shortened V by 2 bases and J by 4 bases, and 9 bases separated the two germline ends. The CDR3 has 14 residues. The clonotype was recovered from a man in his 70s with acute or convalescent COVID-19. The chain combines TRBV10-2 with TRBJ1-5; no reliable D call. The sample consisted of peripheral blood. As DNA, the CDR3 is TGCGCCAGCAGTGAGAGGCGGGCGAATCAGCCCCAGCATTTT. Translated: CASSERRANQPQHF.